Below, 14 T cell receptor beta chains from the same sample are listed, as sequenced in a study of glioma-infiltrating T cells. Amplification of TCR alpha and beta CDR3 regions from RNA used iRepertoire nested multiplex PCR. In TCRdb, the multiplex PCR reads were re-called with MiXCR into one record per CDR3 protein. This table holds 160,000 or so distinct CDR3 sequences, more than 35% found once. What was sequenced was glioma tissue, nonneoplastic brain tissue, or PBMCs (not recorded which). The source is a human donor with low-grade glioma or glioblastoma, undergoing nonglioma brain surgery, or in good health (not recorded which).

Comments on this clonotype: This could be a read error, since a much larger clone is one nucleotide away. The chain's CDR3 is CAISLQGIKNSPLHF. The CDR3 DNA reads TGTGCCATCAGCTTACAGGGAATTAAAAATTCACCCCTCCACTTT. J is TRBJ1-6 and V is TRBV10-3, with a possible D match to TRBD1 (6 bases). CDR3 length: 15 amino acids. Germline CDR1 reads ENHRY; CDR2 reads SYGVKD. V was cut by 6 bases and J by 7 bases, with 16 bases left in between.

Many counts were recorded for this clonotype. The chain employs TRBV2 and TRBJ1-1; 11 bases map to TRBD1. Unmatched junction bases numbered 10, after V lost 6 bases and J lost 4 bases. Germline CDR1 and CDR2: SNHLY and FYNNEI. The CDR3 is 16 residues long. This CDR3 is CASSPIGQGAITEAFF. The CDR3 DNA follows: TGTGCCAGCAGCCCGATCGGACAGGGGGCGATCACTGAAGCTTTCTTT.

This clonotype has a handful of counts. V is TRBV2 and J is TRBJ2-1; TRBD2 is a possible D gene (6 bases). Germline assignment: CDR1 SNHLY and CDR2 FYNNEI. Trimming stripped 5 bases from V and 0 bases from J, with 14 bases between. This CDR3 comprises 16 residues. The CDR3 DNA reads as TGTGCCAGCAGTTCCGTAGCGGCCAGCTCCTACAATGAGCAGTTCTTC. Protein product: CASSSVAASSYNEQFF.

V and J are TRBV11-2 and TRBJ2-1, with D perhaps matching TRBD1 (5 bases). The V gene's germline CDR1 is SGHAT and CDR2 FQNNGV. The CDR3 length is 14 residues. CDR3 sequence (DNA): TGTGTTAGCAGCTTATCGTACTCATGGGGCGAGCAGTTCTTC. This codes for CVSSLSYSWGEQFF. The variable domain in full, with the rest retrieved from reference TRBV11-2 and TRBJ2-1, is EAGVAQSPRYKIIEKRQSVAFWCNPISGHATLYWYQQILGQGPKLLIQFQNNGVVDDSQLPKDRFSAERLKGVDSTLKIQPAKLEDSAVYLCVSSLSYSWGEQFFGPGTRLTVL.

This clonotype was detected many times. The CDR3 spells CASTLTGGNEQFF. The CDR3 nucleotides are TGTGCCAGCACTCTTACGGGGGGAAATGAGCAGTTCTTC. This rearrangement joins TRBV28 to TRBJ2-1; 7 nucleotides agree with TRBD2. Per germline, CDR1 MDHEN and CDR2 SYDVKM. Trimming cost V 7 bases and J 7 bases; bases outside gene matches: 7. The CDR3 is made up of 13 amino acids.

Details on this clonotype: Given a much more abundant clone one base away, this may be a read error. V is TRBV28 and J is TRBJ2-7; possible D gene TRBD1, 6 bases. V was cut by 6 bases and J by 2 bases, with 14 bases left in between. From germline, CDR1 is MDHEN and CDR2 SYDVKM. The CDR3 totals 14 residues. CDR3 amino acids: CASRSEGVTYEQYF. CDR3 DNA: TGTGCCAGCAGGTCCGAGGGGGTTACCTACGAGCAGTACTTC.

This clonotype came up many times. The V gene is TRBV28, the J gene TRBJ2-3, with 14 bases aligning to TRBD2. This CDR3 has 16 residues. The junction had 6 bases not matched to a gene; V was cut back by 7 bases and J by 3 bases. Germline CDR1 MDHEN, CDR2 SYDVKM. CDR3 nucleotide sequence: TGTGCCAGCAAGCTGACTAGCGGGAGGGTAACAGATACGCAGTATTTT. Translation: CASKLTSGRVTDTQYF.

As for this clonotype: A much larger clone lies a single base off, so this may be a read error. The V call is TRBV20-1, the J call TRBJ2-4; 8 bases agree with TRBD1. This CDR3 is 13 amino acids long. Trimming cost V 7 bases and J 15 bases; bases outside gene matches: 17. The germline gives CDR1 DFQATT, CDR2 SNEGSKA (reference sequence). CDR3 bases: TGCAGTGGAAAGGCACAGGGGGTGAATTCCCGGTACTTC. The encoded protein is CSGKAQGVNSRYF.

About this clonotype: The junction shows a germline mismatch at one end, possibly a read error. V is TRBV12-3 or TRBV12-4 and J is TRBJ2-7; D unresolved. CDR3 length equals 13 residues. CDR3 bases: TGTGCCAGCAGTTTTGACGGTACCTACGTGCAGTACTTC. Translated: CASSFDGTYVQYF.

This clonotype is termed medium-sized. The chain employs TRBV6-1 and TRBJ2-7; TRBD2 matches at 11 bases. The CDR3 sequence is 15 residues long. With 1 base clipped from V and 6 bases from J, the junction kept 5 bases outside the gene matches. Germline CDR1 reads MNHNS; CDR2 reads SASEGT. This CDR3 reads CASSEDTSGSSEQYF. The CDR3 DNA reads as TGTGCCAGCAGTGAAGATACTAGCGGGAGTAGCGAGCAGTACTTC.

Of note for this clonotype: This may arise from a read error, as a much more abundant clone is one base away. The chain couples TRBV6-5 to TRBJ2-7; 11 nucleotides line up with TRBD2. The CDR3 length is 17 residues. Germline CDR1 MNHEY, CDR2 SVGAGI. J lost 2 bases, V lost 9 bases, and 15 bases had no gene match. The CDR3 sequence: CASIKETGLAAPYEQYF. The CDR3 DNA reads as TGTGCCAGTATTAAGGAAACGGGACTAGCGGCTCCCTACGAGCAGTACTTC.

About this clonotype: The missing conserved phenylalanine or tryptophan at the end of this CDR3 makes a read error likely. CDR3: CASITRQGEGYTY. CDR3 DNA: TGTGCCAGCATCACCCGACAGGGGGAAGGCTACACCTAC. This sequence joins TRBV7-2 and TRBJ1-2; 9 nucleotides line up with TRBD1. This CDR3 contains 13 residues. Germline V lookup: CDR1 SGHTA, CDR2 FQGNSA. After removal of 7 bases from V and 8 bases from J, the junction contained 8 bases not matched to a gene.

Turning to this clonotype: At one end, the junction sequence differs from germline, possibly due to a read error. The V and J genes are TRBV15 and TRBJ1-2; D gene unclear. The CDR3 spans 14 residues. Germline CDR1 LNHNV, CDR2 YYDKDF (reference sequence). Written as DNA, the CDR3 is TGTGCCAGCAGCCATAGCCGCTCTAACTATGGCTACACCTTC. Its protein is CASSHSRSNYGYTF.

As to this clonotype: This sequence may be a read error, since a much larger clone differs from it by one base. The chain recombines TRBV28 with TRBJ2-7; no clear D. The CDR3 has 15 residues. Per germline, CDR1 MDHEN and CDR2 SYDVKM. With 1 base removed from V and 3 bases from J, the gap between germline ends came to 13 bases. The CDR3 sequence: CASSLSTLSYYEQYF. CDR3 nucleotide sequence: TGTGCCAGCAGTTTATCGACTCTAAGCTACTACGAGCAGTACTTC.